Following are 6 T cell receptor beta chains from one sample sequenced in a study of cytomegalovirus exposure and HLA in healthy donors. A multiplex PCR was run with 60 Vbeta primers and 13 Jbeta primers. Measured with immunoSEQ multiplex PCR; TCRdb has only the in-frame clones, and not every one. The sample carries under 200,000 clones, 80% to 85% recorded once. The material sequenced was PBMCs. Receptors originate from a girl aged 2 to 10 in good health and CMV-seropositive.

The chain uses TRBV27 and TRBJ1-2; 8 nucleotides agree with TRBD1. This CDR3 is 14 amino acids long. Germline V gene lookup returns CDR1 MNHEY and CDR2 SMNVEV (reference sequence). V was pared by 3 bases and J by 5 bases, with 5 bases of the junction left unmatched. Here the CDR3 DNA reads TGTGCCAGCAGTTTTGAGCACAGGGGGTATGGCTACACCTTC. It translates to CASSFEHRGYGYTF.

This clone turned up a few times. The gene calls are TRBV30 and TRBJ1-4; D unresolved. This CDR3 is built from 14 residues. The germline CDR1 and CDR2 sequences are GTSNPN and SVGIG (reference sequence). V was trimmed by 0 bases and J by 8 bases, leaving 13 bases between them. In DNA, the CDR3 is TGTGCCTGGAGTGTACGCGGGGTAGCGGAAAAACTGTTTTTT. This translates into CAWSVRGVAEKLFF.

The chain links TRBV6-1 to TRBJ1-2; 8 bases are shared with TRBD1. The CDR3 covers 15 residues. V was pared by 6 bases and J by 4 bases, with 10 bases of the junction left unmatched. Germline loops: CDR1 MNHNS, CDR2 SASEGT. The CDR3 DNA reads TGTGCCAGCAGAGATACAGGGGGGGTTTTCTATGGCTACACCTTC. This encodes CASRDTGGVFYGYTF.

The chain has TRBV28 and TRBJ2-7, with TRBD2 identical over 7 bases. With 0 bases clipped from V and 0 bases from J, the junction kept 2 bases outside the gene matches. The germline CDR1 and CDR2 sequences are MDHEN and SYDVKM. The CDR3 has 15 amino acids. The chain's CDR3 is CASSLWGGSSYEQYF. CDR3 nucleotides: TGTGCCAGCAGTTTATGGGGGGGGAGCTCCTACGAGCAGTACTTC.

This CDR3 is CASSFTGTNYGYTF. CDR3 DNA: TGTGCCAGCAGTTTTACCGGGACTAACTATGGCTACACCTTC. This chain uses TRBV28 with TRBJ1-2, with no clear D. Germline CDR1 MDHEN, CDR2 SYDVKM. The CDR3 runs 14 residues. The ends were cut back, 3 bases at V and 0 bases at J, with 8 bases in the middle.

This sequence joins TRBV9 and TRBJ2-7, with a weak D call TRBD2 (6 bases). From germline, CDR1 is SGDLS and CDR2 YYNGEE. The V gene lost 4 bases and the J gene lost 2 bases, with 22 bases spanning the gap. The CDR3 runs to 17 residues. Here the CDR3 reads CASSPSGSLAAAYEQYF. The CDR3 DNA sequence: TGTGCCAGCAGCCCGAGTGGGAGTTTAGCGGCCGCCTACGAGCAGTACTTC.